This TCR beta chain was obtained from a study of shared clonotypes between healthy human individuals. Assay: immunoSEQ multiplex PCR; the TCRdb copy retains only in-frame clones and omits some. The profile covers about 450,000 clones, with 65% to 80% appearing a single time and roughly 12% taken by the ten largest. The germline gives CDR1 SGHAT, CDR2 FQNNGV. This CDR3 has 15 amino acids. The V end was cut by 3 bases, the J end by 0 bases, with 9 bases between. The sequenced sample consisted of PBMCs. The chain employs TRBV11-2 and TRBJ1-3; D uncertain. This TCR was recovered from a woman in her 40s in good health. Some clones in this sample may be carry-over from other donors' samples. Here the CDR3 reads CASSFQDFSGNTIYF. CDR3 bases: TGTGCCAGCAGCTTTCAGGATTTCTCTGGAAACACCATATATTTT.